The source of this T cell receptor (beta chain) is a study of circulating tumor DNA in untreated peripheral T-cell lymphoma (dated by TCRdb to the early 2020s). What the authors observed across the whole study: Tumor-specific clonotypes were identified in approximately 77% of patients, with identification achieved from over 85% of baseline tissues and 67% of baseline serum samples.

V lost 5 bases and J lost 4 bases; the stretch between them is 14 bases long. The CDR3 starts with the cysteine, ends with the phenylalanine, and has 14 residues. The sequence is cut down to CDR3 DNA, 42 bases in frame from base 1. Per the germline V gene, SGHNT is the CDR1 and YENEEA is the CDR2. Libraries were built with the immunoSEQ multiplex PCR assay. This is the immuneACCESS table as TCRdb keeps it, with only in-frame sequences that have V and J called. A part of the clones is gone; compared with another copy, unresolved V genes explain less than half, and the rest is unexplained. The sample includes roughly 10,000 clones, with roughly 80% observed a single time. Jointly, the top ten make up about 28% of the sample. To find tumor-specific TCR clonotypes, researchers sequenced baseline tumor tissue that had been collected prior to treatment. In a trial, the study monitored patients with peripheral T-cell lymphoma who were getting frontline treatment by applying next-generation sequencing to their T-cell receptor sequences.

As concerns this clone: Its antigen target is currently unknown. Per-base qualities were not stored, and no clone one base away is much larger.

The receptor was isolated from a human donor with peripheral T-cell lymphoma. Sequencing was carried out using tumor tissue. The chain is assembled from TRBV11-3 and TRBJ1-1, with no D gene named confidently. The nucleotide sequence reads TGTGCCAGCAGCCCGGGGATTGGGAGCACTGAAGCTTTCTTT. Translated, this is CASSPGIGSTEAFF.